The entry that follows covers one TCR beta chain sequence. It was CD45RO-negative cells, positively selected for CCR7, that made up naive CD8 cells, with terminally differentiated effector memory CD45RA+ cells excluded. In germline, CDR1 is SEHNR, CDR2 FQNEAQ (reference sequence). The CDR3 extends over 13 amino acids. V lost 7 bases, J lost 1 base, and 10 bases lay in between. This sample is part of a study of shared clonotypes between healthy human individuals. Sequenced by immunoSEQ multiplex PCR; TCRdb stores in-frame clones only, minus some. This sample has around 2.1 million clones, with 85% to 95% found just once.

The sequence derives from a man between 18 and 29 years old in good health. Some clones in this sample may be carry-over from other donors' samples. V usage is TRBV7-9 and J usage is TRBJ1-1; D perhaps matches TRBD1 (6 bases). The sample taken for sequencing was naive CD8+ T cells from PBMCs. The CDR3 is CASTGVANTEAFF. The CDR3 nucleotides read TGTGCCAGCACAGGGGTCGCGAACACTGAAGCTTTCTTT.